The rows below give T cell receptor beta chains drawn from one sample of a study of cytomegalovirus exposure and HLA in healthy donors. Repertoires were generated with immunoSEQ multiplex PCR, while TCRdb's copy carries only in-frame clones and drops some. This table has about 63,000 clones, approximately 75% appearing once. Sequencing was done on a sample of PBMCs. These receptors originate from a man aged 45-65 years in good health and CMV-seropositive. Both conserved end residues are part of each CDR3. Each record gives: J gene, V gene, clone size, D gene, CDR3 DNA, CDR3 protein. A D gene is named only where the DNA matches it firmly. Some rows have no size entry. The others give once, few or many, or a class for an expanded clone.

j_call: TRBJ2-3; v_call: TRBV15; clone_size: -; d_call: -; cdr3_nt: TGTGCCACCAGCAGCCCAACTAACCGGGATACGCAGTATTTT; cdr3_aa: CATSSPTNRDTQYF
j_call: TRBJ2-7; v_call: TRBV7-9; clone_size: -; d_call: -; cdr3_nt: TGTGCCAGCAGCCGGGGGTCCGAGGGGTACTTC; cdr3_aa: CASSRGSEGYF
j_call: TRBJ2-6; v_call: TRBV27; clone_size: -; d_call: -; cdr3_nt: TGTGCCAGCAGTTTATCCGGCTCTGGGGCCAACGTCCTGACTTTC; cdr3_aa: CASSLSGSGANVLTF
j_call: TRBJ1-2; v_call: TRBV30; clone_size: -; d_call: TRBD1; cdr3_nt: TGTGCCTGTGTACAGGGGGCGTACGGCTACACCTTC; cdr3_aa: CACVQGAYGYTF
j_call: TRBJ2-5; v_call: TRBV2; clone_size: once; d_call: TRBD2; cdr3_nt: TGTGCCAGCAGTGAAAGGGCTAGCGGGAGGACTCACCAAGAGACCCAGTACTTC; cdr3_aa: CASSERASGRTHQETQYF
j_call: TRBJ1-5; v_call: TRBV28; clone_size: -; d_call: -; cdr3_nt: TGTGCCAGTGTACATGGTTCACAAAATCAGCCCCAGCATTTT; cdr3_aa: CASVHGSQNQPQHF
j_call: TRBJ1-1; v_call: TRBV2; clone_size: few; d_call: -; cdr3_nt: TGTGCCAGCTCCGAAGGGGGAAACACTGAAGCTTTCTTT; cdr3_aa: CASSEGGNTEAFF
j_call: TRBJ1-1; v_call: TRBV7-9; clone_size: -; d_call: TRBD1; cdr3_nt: TGTGCCAGCAGCCGCCCCGGGACAGTGAACACTGAAGCTTTCTTT; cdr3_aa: CASSRPGTVNTEAFF
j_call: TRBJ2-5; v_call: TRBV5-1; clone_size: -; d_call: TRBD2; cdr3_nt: TGCGCCAGCAGCCCAGGACTAGACCAAGAGACCCAGTACTTC; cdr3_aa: CASSPGLDQETQYF
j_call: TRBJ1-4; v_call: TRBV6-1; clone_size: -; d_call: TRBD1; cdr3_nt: TGTGCCAGCAGAGAATTCCGGGACAGTCCTGAAAAACTGTTTTTT; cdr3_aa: CASREFRDSPEKLFF
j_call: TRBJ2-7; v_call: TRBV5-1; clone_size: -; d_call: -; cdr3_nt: TGCGCCAGCAGCTCAACAGGGAGTTTGTACGAGCAGTACTTC; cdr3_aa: CASSSTGSLYEQYF
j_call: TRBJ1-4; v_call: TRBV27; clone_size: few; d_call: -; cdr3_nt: TGTGCCAGCAGGCCGCCAGGGTCCGCTAATGAAAAACTGTTTTTT; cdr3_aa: CASRPPGSANEKLFF
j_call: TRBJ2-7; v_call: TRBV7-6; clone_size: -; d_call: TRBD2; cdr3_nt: TGTGCCAGCAGCTCCACTCTAGCGGGGGGCCCCTACGAGCAGTACTTC; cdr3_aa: CASSSTLAGGPYEQYF
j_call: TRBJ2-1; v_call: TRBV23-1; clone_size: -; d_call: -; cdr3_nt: TGCGCCAGAGACCCCTGCCCGGGAATAGTAGCGAATGAGCAGTTCTTC; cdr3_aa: CARDPCPGIVANEQFF
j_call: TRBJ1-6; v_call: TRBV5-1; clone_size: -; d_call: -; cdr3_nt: TGCGCCAGCAGCTTCGGGAGCAGCTCCTATAATTCACCCCTCCACTTT; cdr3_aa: CASSFGSSSYNSPLHF
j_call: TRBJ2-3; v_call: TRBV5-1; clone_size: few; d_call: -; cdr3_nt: TGCGCCAGCAGCTTGTTTCCCCCTCCTAGCACAGATACGCAGTATTTT; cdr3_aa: CASSLFPPPSTDTQYF
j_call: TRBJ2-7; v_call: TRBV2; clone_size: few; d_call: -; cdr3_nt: TGTGCCAGCAGTGGACTTTTCTCCTACGAGCAGTACTTC; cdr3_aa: CASSGLFSYEQYF
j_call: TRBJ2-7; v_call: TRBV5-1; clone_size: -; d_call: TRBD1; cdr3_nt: TGCGCCAGCAGCAAAGGACAGGGATTGGAGCAGTACTTC; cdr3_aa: CASSKGQGLEQYF
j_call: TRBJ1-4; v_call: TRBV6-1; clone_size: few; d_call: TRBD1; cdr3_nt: TGTGCCAGCAGTGAAGAGGGACAGGGAAGGGAAAAACTGTTTTTT; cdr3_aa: CASSEEGQGREKLFF
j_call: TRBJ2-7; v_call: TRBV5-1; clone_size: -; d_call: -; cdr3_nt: TGCGCCAGCAGCTTGGGGGCAGGGGTTCCCTACGAGCAGTACTTC; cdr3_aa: CASSLGAGVPYEQYF
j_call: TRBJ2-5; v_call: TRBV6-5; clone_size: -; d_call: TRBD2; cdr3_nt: TGTGCCAGCAGCTCTAGCGGGGGGTCACAAGAGACCCAGTACTTC; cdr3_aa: CASSSSGGSQETQYF
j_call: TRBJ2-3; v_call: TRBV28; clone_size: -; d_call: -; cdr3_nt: TGTGCCAGCAGTCTCGGACTCGAGAGCACAGATACGCAGTATTTT; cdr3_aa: CASSLGLESTDTQYF
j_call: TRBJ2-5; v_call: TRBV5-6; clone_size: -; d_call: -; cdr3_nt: TGTGCCAGCAGCTACCTCCGGACAGAACAAGAGACCCAGTACTTC; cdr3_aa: CASSYLRTEQETQYF
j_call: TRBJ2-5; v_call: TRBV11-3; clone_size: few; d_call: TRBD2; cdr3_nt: TGTGCCAGCAGCGCAGGGAGGGCAGAGACCCAGTACTTC; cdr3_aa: CASSAGRAETQYF
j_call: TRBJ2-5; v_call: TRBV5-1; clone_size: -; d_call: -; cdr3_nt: TGCGCCAGCAGCTTGGGTCTAGCGAGGAGGAAGGAGACCCAGTACTTC; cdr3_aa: CASSLGLARRKETQYF
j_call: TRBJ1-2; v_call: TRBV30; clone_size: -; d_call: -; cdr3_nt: TGTGCCTGGAGTGTATTCAAGCATGGCTACACCTTC; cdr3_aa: CAWSVFKHGYTF
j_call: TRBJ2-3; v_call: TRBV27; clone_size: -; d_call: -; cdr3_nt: TGTGCCAGCAGTTTATCGAGGGGACACACAGATACGCAGTATTTT; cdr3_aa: CASSLSRGHTDTQYF
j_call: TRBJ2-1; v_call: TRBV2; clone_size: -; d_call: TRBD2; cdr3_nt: TGTGCCAGCAGTGTAGCGGGGGGGCAGGATGAGCAGTTCTTC; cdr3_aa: CASSVAGGQDEQFF
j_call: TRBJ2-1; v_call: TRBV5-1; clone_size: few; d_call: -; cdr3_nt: TGCGCCAGCAGCACACAAACAACGCCGCTCAACAATGAGCAGTTCTTC; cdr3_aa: CASSTQTTPLNNEQFF
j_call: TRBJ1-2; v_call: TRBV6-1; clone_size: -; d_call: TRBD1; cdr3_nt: TGTGCCAGCAGTGAGGTTTTCGGGGACAGGGGGAACTATGGCTACACCTTC; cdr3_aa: CASSEVFGDRGNYGYTF
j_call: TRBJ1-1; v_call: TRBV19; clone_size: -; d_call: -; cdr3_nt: TGTGCCACCTCTGCGGGGGTGATGAACACTGAAGCTTTCTTT; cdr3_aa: CATSAGVMNTEAFF
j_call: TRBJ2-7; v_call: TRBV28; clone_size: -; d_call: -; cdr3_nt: TGTGCCAGCAGTTTGGGGGGAGAGCAGTACTTC; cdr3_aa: CASSLGGEQYF
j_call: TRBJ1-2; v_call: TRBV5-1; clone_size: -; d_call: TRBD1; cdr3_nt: TGCGCCAGCAGCACGGGGACAGGGGGTGGCTATGGCTACACCTTC; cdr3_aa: CASSTGTGGGYGYTF
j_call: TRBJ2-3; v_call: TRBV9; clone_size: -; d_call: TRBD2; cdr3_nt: TGTGCCAGCAGCGAAGGGACTAGCGGGACGACAGATACGCAGTATTTT; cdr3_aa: CASSEGTSGTTDTQYF
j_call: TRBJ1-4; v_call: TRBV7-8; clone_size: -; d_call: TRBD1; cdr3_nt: TGTGCCAGCAGCACAGGGGGCGGCGAAAAACTGTTTTTT; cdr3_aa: CASSTGGGEKLFF
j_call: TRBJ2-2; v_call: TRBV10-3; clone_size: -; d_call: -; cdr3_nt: TGTGCCATCAGGGACGGGACGAACACCGGGGAGCTGTTTTTT; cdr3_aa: CAIRDGTNTGELFF
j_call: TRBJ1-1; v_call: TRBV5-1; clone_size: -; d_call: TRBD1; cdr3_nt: TGCGCCAGCAGCTCCCGCGAGGGGACAGGGGGCTCCGAAGCTTTCTTT; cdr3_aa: CASSSREGTGGSEAFF
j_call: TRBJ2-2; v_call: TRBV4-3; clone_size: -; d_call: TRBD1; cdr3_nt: TGCGCCAGCAGTTTAGGCAGGGGGCTGCCCGGGGAGCTGTTTTTT; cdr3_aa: CASSLGRGLPGELFF
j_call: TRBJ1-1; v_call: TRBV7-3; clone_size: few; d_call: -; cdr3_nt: TGTGCCAGCAGCTTAGGACAGAGTAACACTGAAGCTTTCTTT; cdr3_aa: CASSLGQSNTEAFF
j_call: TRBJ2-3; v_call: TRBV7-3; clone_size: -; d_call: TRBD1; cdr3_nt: TGTGCCAGCAGCTTACCCGGGACAGGGGTCACAGATACGCAGTATTTT; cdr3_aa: CASSLPGTGVTDTQYF
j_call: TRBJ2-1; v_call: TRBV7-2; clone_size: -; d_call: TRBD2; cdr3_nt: TGTGCCAGCAGCTTGGGACTAGCGGTCAATGAGCAGTTCTTC; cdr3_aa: CASSLGLAVNEQFF
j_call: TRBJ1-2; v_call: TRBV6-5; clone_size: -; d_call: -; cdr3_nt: TGTGCCAGCAGCTTACAGGGTGACTATGGCTACACCTTC; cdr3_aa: CASSLQGDYGYTF
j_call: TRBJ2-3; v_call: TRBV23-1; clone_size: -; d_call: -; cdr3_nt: TGCGCCAGCAGGAAAGGGGCAGATACGCAGTATTTT; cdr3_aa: CASRKGADTQYF
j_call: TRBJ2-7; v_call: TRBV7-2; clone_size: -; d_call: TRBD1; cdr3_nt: TGTGCCAGCAGCCAGGGGGGGACAGGGGGCGGGTACGAGCAGTACTTC; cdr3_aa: CASSQGGTGGGYEQYF
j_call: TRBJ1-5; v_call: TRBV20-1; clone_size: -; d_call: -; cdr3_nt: TGCAGTGCTACCGCCGGTCAGCCCCAGCATTTT; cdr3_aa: CSATAGQPQHF
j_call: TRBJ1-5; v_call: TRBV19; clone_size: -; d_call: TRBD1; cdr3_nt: TGTGCCAGTAGTTTCGGGACAGGGTTAAATCAGCCCCAGCATTTT; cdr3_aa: CASSFGTGLNQPQHF
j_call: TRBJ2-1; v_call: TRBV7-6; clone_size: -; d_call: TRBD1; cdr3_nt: TGTGCCAGCAACCCGGGACAGGGCTTTAATGAGCAGTTCTTC; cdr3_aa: CASNPGQGFNEQFF
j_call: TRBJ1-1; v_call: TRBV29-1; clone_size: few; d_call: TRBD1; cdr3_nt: TGCAGCGTTGAAGAAGACAGGGGGAACACTGAAGCTTTCTTT; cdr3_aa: CSVEEDRGNTEAFF
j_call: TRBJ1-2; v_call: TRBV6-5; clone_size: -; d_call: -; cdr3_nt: TGTGCCAGCGGAGGCAACTATGGCTACACCTTC; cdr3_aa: CASGGNYGYTF
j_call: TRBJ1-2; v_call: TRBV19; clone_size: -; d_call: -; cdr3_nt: TGTGCCAGTAGTATGAACAGTTTAGGCGGCTACACCTTC; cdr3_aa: CASSMNSLGGYTF
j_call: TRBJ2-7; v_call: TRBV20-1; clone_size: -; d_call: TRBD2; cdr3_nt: TGCAGTGCCCTGACTAGCGCTGGGCAGTACTTC; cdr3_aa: CSALTSAGQYF
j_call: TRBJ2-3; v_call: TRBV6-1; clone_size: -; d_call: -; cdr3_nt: TGTGCCAGCAGCGTTAGCGGACCTAGCACAGATACGCAGTATTTT; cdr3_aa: CASSVSGPSTDTQYF
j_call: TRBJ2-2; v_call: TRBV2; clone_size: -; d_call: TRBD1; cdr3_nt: TGTGCCAGCAGGGCCCGGGACAGGGGTTTTAGCGGGGAGCTGTTTTTT; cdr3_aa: CASRARDRGFSGELFF